Presented here are 26 T cell receptor beta chains from one specimen sequenced in a study of T cells after yellow fever vaccination. TCRdb re-derived calls from the 5' RACE reads in MiXCR, one entry per CDR3 protein. The repertoire holds about 160,000 distinct CDR3 sequences, with about 7% as singletons. The sequencing here drew on CD4+ T cells sorted from PBMCs, taken more than 4 days after the first yellow fever vaccination. These receptors all come from a young man who received the YFV17D yellow fever vaccine.

This clonotype appeared many times. The V gene is TRBV4-3, the J gene TRBJ2-3; 8 bases map to TRBD2. The germline CDR1 and CDR2 sequences are LGHNA and YSLEER. There are 18 residues in the CDR3. V was clipped by 0 bases and J by 4 bases; unmatched bases: 12. For the CDR3, the DNA is TGCGCCAGCAGCCAAGACCACACCTCGGGGGGGCCATCAGATACGCAGTATTTT. The encoded protein is CASSQDHTSGGPSDTQYF.

This clonotype was seen repeatedly, ten times or more. This chain connects TRBV4-3 to TRBJ2-1; TRBD2 matches 9 bases. Germline V lookup: CDR1 LGHNA, CDR2 YSLEER. This CDR3 spans 17 amino acids. With V trimmed by 1 base and J by 6 bases, 10 bases remained unmatched. The DNA for the CDR3 is TGCGCCAGCAGCCAAGGCCCCCAAGCGGGGGGCACCAATGAGCAGTTCTTC. Protein sequence: CASSQGPQAGGTNEQFF.

This clonotype has a count of ten or more. V gene TRBV7-7 combines with J gene TRBJ2-2, with 8 bases fitting TRBD2. From germline, CDR1 is SSHAT and CDR2 FNYEAQ (reference sequence). Losses at the gene ends were 8 bases for V and 3 bases for J; bases not matched to a gene: 5. The CDR3 is 14 amino acids. CDR3 sequence (DNA): TGTGCCAGCCGAGCGGGGGCATACACCGGGGAGCTGTTTTTT. Protein sequence: CASRAGAYTGELFF.

This clonotype was seen a few times. The genes are TRBV7-2 and TRBJ2-1; 9 bases agree with TRBD2. V dropped 3 bases and J dropped 4; count of bases not matched to a gene: 28. CDR1 is SGHTA, CDR2 FQGNSA, per germline. This CDR3 contains 23 residues. The CDR3: CASSFRAAFKISGGSTMYNEQFF. The CDR3 DNA follows: TGTGCCAGCAGCTTCAGAGCTGCTTTCAAGATCAGCGGGGGGAGCACAATGTACAATGAGCAGTTCTTC.

This clonotype showed up just a few times. This chain uses TRBV28 with TRBJ1-2; D is unresolved. This CDR3 spans 13 amino acids. Trimming stripped 2 bases from V and 7 bases from J, with 11 bases between. The V gene's germline CDR1 is MDHEN and CDR2 SYDVKM. The CDR3 is CASSLPAELGYTF. The CDR3 bases are TGTGCCAGCAGTTTACCCGCAGAGCTTGGCTACACCTTC.

The gene calls are TRBV27 and TRBJ1-2; tentative D call: TRBD1 (5 bases). V lost 4 bases to trimming and J lost 5 bases, with 14 bases between them. This CDR3 has 14 residues. Germline CDR1 MNHEY, CDR2 SMNVEV (reference sequence). In DNA, the CDR3 is TGTGCCAGCAGTTCCGGGGGACGCTTATATGGCTACACCTTC. It specifies CASSSGGRLYGYTF.

This clonotype has just a few counts. The V and J genes are TRBV6-1 and TRBJ2-5; 8 positions match TRBD2. This CDR3 has 14 residues. V was pared by 7 bases and J by 5 bases, with 9 bases of the junction left unmatched. CDR1 and CDR2 (germline): MNHNS, SASEGT. The CDR3 sequence: CASKVRGGSETQYF. Here the CDR3 DNA reads TGTGCCAGCAAAGTCCGGGGGGGTTCGGAGACCCAGTACTTC.

The V and J genes are TRBV28 and TRBJ1-1, with D perhaps TRBD1 (5 bases). Trimming shortened V by 1 base and J by 5 bases, and 8 bases separated the two germline ends. CDR3 size: 13 residues. The germline gives CDR1 MDHEN, CDR2 SYDVKM. This chain's CDR3 is CASSLFGGTEAFF. The CDR3 region has the DNA TGTGCCAGCAGTTTATTTGGGGGAACTGAAGCTTTCTTT.

This clonotype was picked up many times. This sequence joins TRBV28 and TRBJ2-7; 8 nucleotides agree with TRBD2. Germline V gene sequence: CDR1 MDHEN, CDR2 SYDVKM. This CDR3 is 16 amino acids long. V lost 4 bases and J lost 6; bases outside the gene matches: 14. The CDR3 loop reads CASSSSGYRGGPEQYF. The CDR3 DNA reads as TGTGCCAGCAGTTCCTCAGGCTATCGGGGGGGCCCCGAGCAGTACTTC.

Many counts were recorded for this clonotype. J is TRBJ2-7 and V is TRBV20-1; D is ambiguous. With 0 bases removed from V and 7 bases from J, the gap between germline ends came to 13 bases. The germline CDR1 and CDR2 sequences are DFQATT and SNEGSKA (reference sequence). This CDR3 is 13 amino acids long. CDR3 region: CSARETSLGEQYF. CDR3 DNA sequence: TGCAGTGCTAGAGAAACCTCCTTGGGGGAGCAGTACTTC.

In this sample, this clonotype turned up a few times. This chain joins TRBV7-8 and TRBJ2-7, with TRBD1 matching over 7 bases. V shed 5 bases, J shed 7 bases, and the junction held 11 bases outside the gene matches. Germline V gene data show CDR1 as SGHVS and CDR2 as FQNEAQ. The CDR3 spans 14 residues. CDR3 region: CASSARQGRREQYF. The DNA for the CDR3 is TGTGCCAGCAGCGCAAGACAGGGAAGGAGGGAGCAGTACTTC.

The V gene is TRBV18, the J gene TRBJ2-3, with TRBD2 as a possible D gene (5 bases). The CDR3 runs 16 residues. V gave up 3 bases and J gave up 1 base, with 14 bases separating them. CDR1 is KGHSH and CDR2 is LQKENI in the germline V gene. The CDR3 DNA follows: TGTGCCAGCTCACCTCGTTGGAGCGGACGCACAGATACGCAGTATTTT. As protein: CASSPRWSGRTDTQYF.

In its sample, this clonotype was seen many times. CDR3 sequence: CASSGTGTTRSYNEQFF. The CDR3 DNA reads as TGTGCCAGCTCCGGGACAGGGACGACTCGGTCCTACAATGAGCAGTTCTTC. This chain joins TRBV6-1 and TRBJ2-1; 9 bases agree with TRBD1. The V gene's germline CDR1 is MNHNS and CDR2 SASEGT. Trimming cost V 8 bases and J 1 base; bases outside gene matches: 12. The CDR3 has 17 residues.

This clonotype was observed a handful of times. CDR3 protein: CASSPLLAGELFF. The DNA of the CDR3 is TGTGCCAGCTCCCCGTTGCTGGCCGGGGAGCTGTTTTTT. The chain employs TRBV18 and TRBJ2-2; D unclear. Trimming left V 6 bases short and J 6 bases short, with 11 bases between. Germline CDR1 KGHSH, CDR2 LQKENI. This CDR3 is 13 amino acids long.

This clonotype was counted many times. V is TRBV4-3 and J is TRBJ1-3; 9 bases map to TRBD1. J lost 1 base, V lost 5 bases, and 0 bases had no gene match. The CDR3 has 14 residues. Looked up from germline, CDR1 is LGHNA and CDR2 is YSLEER. The CDR3 DNA reads as TGCGCCAGCAGCGGACAGGGGTCTGGAAACACCATATATTTT. Translation: CASSGQGSGNTIYF.

The table lists this clonotype with many counts. The chain is built from TRBV18 and TRBJ2-1; TRBD1 matches at 10 bases. The germline gives CDR1 KGHSH, CDR2 LQKENI. V lost 2 bases to trimming and J lost 5 bases; unmatched junction nucleotides: 3. The CDR3 is made up of 15 amino acids. The CDR3 reads CASSPGTGENNEQFF. The DNA for the CDR3 is TGTGCCAGCTCACCAGGGACAGGGGAGAACAATGAGCAGTTCTTC. The variable domain in full, with the rest retrieved from reference TRBV18 and TRBJ2-1, is NAGVMQNPRHLVRRRGQEARLRCSPMKGHSHVYWYRQLPEEGLKFMVYLQKENIIDESGMPKERFSAEFPKEGPSILRIQQVVRGDSAAYFCASSPGTGENNEQFFGPGTRLTVL.

This clonotype was picked up many times. The V gene is TRBV6-5, the J gene TRBJ2-2, with D possibly being TRBD2 (6 bases). CDR1 is MNHEY and CDR2 is SVGAGI in the germline V gene. CDR3 size: 17 residues. The V end was cut by 5 bases, the J end by 1 base, with 17 bases between. This CDR3 is CASSPGSGRRNTGELFF. The DNA for the CDR3 is TGTGCCAGCAGTCCTGGGTCCGGGAGACGGAACACCGGGGAGCTGTTTTTT.

The gene calls are TRBV20-1 and TRBJ1-4; D gene ambiguous. CDR1 and CDR2 (germline): DFQATT, SNEGSKA (reference sequence). The germline V and J ends were trimmed by 0 bases and 6 bases, with 11 bases remaining between them. CDR3 length: 14 residues. CDR3 sequence reads: CSARDQPADEKLFF. CDR3 nucleotides: TGCAGTGCTAGAGATCAACCGGCCGATGAAAAACTGTTTTTT.

This clonotype was detected many times. The gene calls are TRBV20-1 and TRBJ2-5; 11 bases are shared with TRBD2. Germline V gene sequence: CDR1 DFQATT, CDR2 SNEGSKA (reference sequence). Trimming took 6 bases from V and 5 from J; bases not matched to a gene: 5. This CDR3 is 13 amino acids long. The CDR3 spells CSAETSGVETQYF. The CDR3 DNA follows: TGCAGTGCGGAGACTAGCGGGGTTGAGACCCAGTACTTC.

This clonotype has a count of ten or more. The chain is built from TRBV21-1 and TRBJ1-4; the table names TRBD1, a call not compared with the DNA. TRBV21-1 is noted as a pseudogene. The CDR3 is made up of 15 amino acids. CDR3 nucleotide sequence: TGTGCCAGCAGCCGCCCCAGCAGGATGGGAGGAAAACTGTTTTTT. Amino acid sequence: CASSRPSRMGGKLFF.

Note on this clonotype: A much more abundant neighbour one base away suggests this may be a read error. This chain connects TRBV29-1 to TRBJ2-4, with 7 bases fitting TRBD2. CDR1 is SQVTM, CDR2 ANQGSEA, per germline. The CDR3 is 14 residues long. The CDR3 sequence is CSVEEAGYKNIHYF. The CDR3 DNA reads as TGCAGCGTTGAAGAAGCGGGGTACAAAAACATTCATTACTTC. The whole variable domain, filled in from reference TRBV29-1 and TRBJ2-4, reads SAVISQKPSRDICQRGTSLTIQCQVDSQVTMMFWYRQQPGQSLTLIATANQGSEATYESGFVIDKFPISRPNLTFSTLTVSNMSPEDSSIYLCSVEEAGYKNIHYFGAGTRLSVL.

This clonotype occurred a few times. The V gene is TRBV25-1, the J gene TRBJ1-2; D may be TRBD1 (6 bases). Per germline, CDR1 MGHDK and CDR2 SYGVNS. The CDR3 consists of 14 residues. V was trimmed by 3 bases and J by 1 base, leaving 9 bases between them. CDR3 sequence (DNA): TGTGCCAGCAGTGAGGCAGGGGTTAACTATGGCTACACCTTC. It specifies CASSEAGVNYGYTF.

This clonotype was counted at least ten times. This chain links TRBV5-1 with TRBJ1-1, with 8 bases matching TRBD1. The J segment lost 3 bases and the V segment lost 4 bases, leaving 5 bases of the junction unmatched. The CDR3 runs 14 residues. Germline-derived CDR1 and CDR2 are SGHRS and YFSETQ. In DNA form, the CDR3 reads TGCGCCAGCAGCGTACAGGGGGGTGACACTGAAGCTTTCTTT. Protein: CASSVQGGDTEAFF.

In this sample, this clonotype turned up many times. The chain combines TRBV3-1 with TRBJ2-7, with D tentatively TRBD2 (8 bases). The CDR3 spans 14 residues. Between the trimmed V and J ends, which lost 0 bases and 5 bases, there was a span of 11 bases. In germline, CDR1 is LGHDT, CDR2 YNNKEL (reference sequence). The DNA for the CDR3 is TGTGCCAGCAGCCAAGATAGCGGGACAGACGAGCAGTACGTC. It codes for CASSQDSGTDEQYV.

In its sample, this clonotype was seen many times. The V call is TRBV11-2, the J call TRBJ2-4; TRBD2 agrees at 8 bases. This CDR3 contains 14 residues. The J segment lost 7 bases and the V segment lost 4 bases, leaving 6 bases of the junction unmatched. Germline V gene lookup returns CDR1 SGHAT and CDR2 FQNNGV. In nucleotides, the CDR3 is TGTGCCAGCAGCTCACTAGCGGCCTTTAACATTCAGTACTTC. This encodes CASSSLAAFNIQYF.

This clonotype turned up a few times. The chain couples TRBV4-3 to TRBJ2-1, with TRBD2 as a possible D gene (5 bases). CDR1 LGHNA and CDR2 YSLEER come from the germline V gene. The germline V and J ends were trimmed by 4 bases and 0 bases, with 16 bases remaining between them. This CDR3 is built from 17 residues. CDR3 in DNA: TGCGCCAGCAGCCCCGCGGGTTTTGCATTCTCCTACAATGAGCAGTTCTTC. This translates into CASSPAGFAFSYNEQFF.